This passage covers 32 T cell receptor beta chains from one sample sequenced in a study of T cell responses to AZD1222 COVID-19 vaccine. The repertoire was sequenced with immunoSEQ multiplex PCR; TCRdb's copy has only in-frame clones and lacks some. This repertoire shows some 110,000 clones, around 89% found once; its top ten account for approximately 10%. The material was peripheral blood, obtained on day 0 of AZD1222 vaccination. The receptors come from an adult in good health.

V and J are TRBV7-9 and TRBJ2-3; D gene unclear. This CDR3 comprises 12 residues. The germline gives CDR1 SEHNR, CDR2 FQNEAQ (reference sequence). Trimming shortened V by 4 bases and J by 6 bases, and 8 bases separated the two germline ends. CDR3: CASSSSADTQYF. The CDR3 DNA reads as TGTGCCAGCAGCTCGAGCGCTGATACGCAGTATTTT.

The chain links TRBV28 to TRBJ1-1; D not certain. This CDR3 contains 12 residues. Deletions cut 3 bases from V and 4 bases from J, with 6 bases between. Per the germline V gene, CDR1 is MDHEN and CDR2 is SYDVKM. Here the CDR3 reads CASSLGFTEAFF. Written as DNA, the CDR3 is TGTGCCAGCAGTTTGGGGTTCACTGAAGCTTTCTTT.

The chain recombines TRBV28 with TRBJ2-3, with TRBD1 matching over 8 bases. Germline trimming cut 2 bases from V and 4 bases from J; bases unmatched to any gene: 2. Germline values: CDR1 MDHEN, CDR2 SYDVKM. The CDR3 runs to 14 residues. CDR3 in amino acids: CASSLQGASDTQYF. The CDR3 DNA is TGTGCCAGCAGTTTACAGGGGGCGTCAGATACGCAGTATTTT.

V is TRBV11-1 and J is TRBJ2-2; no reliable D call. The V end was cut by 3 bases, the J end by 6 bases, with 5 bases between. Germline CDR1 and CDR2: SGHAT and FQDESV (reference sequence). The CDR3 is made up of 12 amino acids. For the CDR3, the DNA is TGTGCCAGCAGCTTGGGTGCCGGGGAGCTGTTTTTT. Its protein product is CASSLGAGELFF.

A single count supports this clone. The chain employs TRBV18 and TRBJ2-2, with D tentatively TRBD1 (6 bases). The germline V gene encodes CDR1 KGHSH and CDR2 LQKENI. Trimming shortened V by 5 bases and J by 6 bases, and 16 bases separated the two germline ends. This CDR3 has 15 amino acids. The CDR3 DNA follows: TGTGCCAGCTCATCGACAGGAGAAAGGGCCGGGGAGCTGTTTTTT. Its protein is CASSSTGERAGELFF. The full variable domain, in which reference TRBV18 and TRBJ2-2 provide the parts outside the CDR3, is NAGVMQNPRHLVRRRGQEARLRCSPMKGHSHVYWYRQLPEEGLKFMVYLQKENIIDESGMPKERFSAEFPKEGPSILRIQQVVRGDSAAYFCASSSTGERAGELFFGEGSRLTVL.

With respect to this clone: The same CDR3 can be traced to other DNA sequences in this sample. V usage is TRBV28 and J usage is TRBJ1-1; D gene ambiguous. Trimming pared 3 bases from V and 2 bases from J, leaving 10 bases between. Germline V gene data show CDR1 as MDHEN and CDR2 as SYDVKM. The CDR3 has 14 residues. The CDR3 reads CASSLGTFNTEAFF. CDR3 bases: TGTGCCAGCAGTTTGGGCACTTTCAACACTGAAGCTTTCTTT.

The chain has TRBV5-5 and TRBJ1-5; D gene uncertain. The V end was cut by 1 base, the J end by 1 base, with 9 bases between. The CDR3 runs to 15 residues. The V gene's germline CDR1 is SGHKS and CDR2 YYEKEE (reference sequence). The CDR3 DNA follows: TGTGCCAGCAGCTTGAGGGTTTTGAGCAATCAGCCCCAGCATTTT. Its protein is CASSLRVLSNQPQHF.

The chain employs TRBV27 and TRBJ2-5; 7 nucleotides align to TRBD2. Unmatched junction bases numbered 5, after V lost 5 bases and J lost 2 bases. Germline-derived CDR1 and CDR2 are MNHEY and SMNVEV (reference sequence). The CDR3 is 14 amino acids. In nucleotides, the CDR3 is TGTGCCAGCAGTGACGGGGGGATGCAAGAGACCCAGTACTTC. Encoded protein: CASSDGGMQETQYF.

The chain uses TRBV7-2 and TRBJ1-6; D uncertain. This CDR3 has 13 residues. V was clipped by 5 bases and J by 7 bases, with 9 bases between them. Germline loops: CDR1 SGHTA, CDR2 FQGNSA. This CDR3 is CASSVAENSPLHF. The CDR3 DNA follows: TGTGCCAGCAGCGTGGCGGAAAATTCACCCCTCCACTTT. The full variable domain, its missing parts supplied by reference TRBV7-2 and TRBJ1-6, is GAGVSQSPSNKVTEKGKDVELRCDPISGHTALYWYRQSLGQGLEFLIYFQGNSAPDKSGLPSDRFSAERTGGSVSTLTIQRTQQEDSAVYLCASSVAENSPLHFGNGTRLTVT.

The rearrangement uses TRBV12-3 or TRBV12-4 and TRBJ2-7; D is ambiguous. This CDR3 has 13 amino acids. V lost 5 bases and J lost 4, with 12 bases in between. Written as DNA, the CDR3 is TGTGCCAGCAGTAGTCCGACGAGGTACGAGCAGTACTTC. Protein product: CASSSPTRYEQYF.

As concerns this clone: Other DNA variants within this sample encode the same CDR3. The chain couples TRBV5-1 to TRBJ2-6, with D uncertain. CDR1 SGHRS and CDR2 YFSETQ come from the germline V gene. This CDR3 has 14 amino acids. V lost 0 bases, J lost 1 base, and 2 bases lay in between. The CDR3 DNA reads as TGCGCCAGCAGCTTGGGGTCTGGGGCCAACGTCCTGACTTTC. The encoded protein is CASSLGSGANVLTF.

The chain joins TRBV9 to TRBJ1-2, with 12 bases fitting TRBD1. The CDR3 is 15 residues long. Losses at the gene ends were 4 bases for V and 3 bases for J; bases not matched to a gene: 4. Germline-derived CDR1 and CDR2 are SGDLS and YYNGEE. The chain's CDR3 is CASSPGTGGYYGYTF. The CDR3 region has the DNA TGTGCCAGCAGCCCCGGGACAGGGGGCTACTATGGCTACACCTTC.

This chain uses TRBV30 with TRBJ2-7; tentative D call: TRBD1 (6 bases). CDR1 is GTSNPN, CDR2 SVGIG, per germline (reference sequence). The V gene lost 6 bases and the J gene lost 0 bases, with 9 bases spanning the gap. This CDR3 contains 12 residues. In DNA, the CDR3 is TGTGCCTGCTCAGGGGTCTCCTACGAGCAGTACTTC. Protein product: CACSGVSYEQYF.

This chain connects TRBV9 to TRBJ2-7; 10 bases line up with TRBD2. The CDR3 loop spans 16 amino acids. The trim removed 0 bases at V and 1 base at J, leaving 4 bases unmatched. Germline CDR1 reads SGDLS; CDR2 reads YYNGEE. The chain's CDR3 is CASSVAETSGSYEQYF. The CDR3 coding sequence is TGTGCCAGCAGCGTAGCGGAGACTAGCGGGTCCTACGAGCAGTACTTC. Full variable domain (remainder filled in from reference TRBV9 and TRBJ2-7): DSGVTQTPKHLITATGQRVTLRCSPRSGDLSVYWYQQSLDQGLQFLIQYYNGEERAKGNILERFSAQQFPDLHSELNLSSLELGDSALYFCASSVAETSGSYEQYFGPGTRLTVT.

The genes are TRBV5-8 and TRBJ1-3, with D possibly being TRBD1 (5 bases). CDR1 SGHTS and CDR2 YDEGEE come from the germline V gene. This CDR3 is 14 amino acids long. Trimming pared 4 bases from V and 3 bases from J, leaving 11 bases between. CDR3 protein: CASSDWGLGNTIYF. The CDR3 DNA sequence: TGTGCCAGCAGCGACTGGGGACTTGGAAACACCATATATTTT.

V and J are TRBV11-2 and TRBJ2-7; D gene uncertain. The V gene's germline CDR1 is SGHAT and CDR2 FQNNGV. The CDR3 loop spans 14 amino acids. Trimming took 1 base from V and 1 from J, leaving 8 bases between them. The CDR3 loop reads CASSLGLASYEQYF. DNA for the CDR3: TGTGCCAGCAGCTTAGGGTTGGCATCCTACGAGCAGTACTTC.

CDR3 coding DNA: TGTGCCAGCAGCCGCCGGGATTTATACGAGCAGTACTTC. This gives the protein CASSRRDLYEQYF. The chain carries TRBV7-2 and TRBJ2-7; a weak D match, TRBD2 (5 bases). Germline V gene lookup returns CDR1 SGHTA and CDR2 FQGNSA. V was trimmed by 5 bases and J by 4 bases, leaving 12 bases between them. CDR3 length: 13 amino acids. The full variable domain, completed using reference TRBV7-2 and TRBJ2-7, is GAGVSQSPSNKVTEKGKDVELRCDPISGHTALYWYRQSLGQGLEFLIYFQGNSAPDKSGLPSDRFSAERTGGSVSTLTIQRTQQEDSAVYLCASSRRDLYEQYFGPGTRLTVT.

CDR3: CASSLGLAGEETQYF. Here the CDR3 DNA reads TGTGCCAGCAGCCTGGGGCTAGCGGGGGAAGAGACCCAGTACTTC. The rearrangement joins TRBV3-1 (or the pseudogene TRBV3-2) to TRBJ2-5; 10 positions match TRBD2. Unmatched junction bases numbered 5, after V lost 4 bases and J lost 3 bases. Germline values: CDR1 LGHDT, CDR2 YNNKEL (reference sequence). CDR3 length: 15 amino acids.

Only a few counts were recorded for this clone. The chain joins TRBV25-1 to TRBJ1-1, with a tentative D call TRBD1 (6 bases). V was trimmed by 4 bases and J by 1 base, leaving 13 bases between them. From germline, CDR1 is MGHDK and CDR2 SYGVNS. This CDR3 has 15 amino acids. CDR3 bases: TGTGCCAGCAGTGCCAACAGGGAAAAGAACACTGAAGCTTTCTTT. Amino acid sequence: CASSANREKNTEAFF. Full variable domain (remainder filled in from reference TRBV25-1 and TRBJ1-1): EADIYQTPRYLVIGTGKKITLECSQTMGHDKMYWYQQDPGMELHLIHYSYGVNSTEKGDLSSESTVSRIRTEHFPLTLESARPSHTSQYLCASSANREKNTEAFFGQGTRLTVV.

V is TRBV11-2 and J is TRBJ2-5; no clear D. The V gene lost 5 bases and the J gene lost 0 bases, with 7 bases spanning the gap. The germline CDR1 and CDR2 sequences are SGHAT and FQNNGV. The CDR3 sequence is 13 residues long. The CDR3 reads CASSRAYQETQYF. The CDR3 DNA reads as TGTGCCAGCAGCAGGGCGTACCAAGAGACCCAGTACTTC.

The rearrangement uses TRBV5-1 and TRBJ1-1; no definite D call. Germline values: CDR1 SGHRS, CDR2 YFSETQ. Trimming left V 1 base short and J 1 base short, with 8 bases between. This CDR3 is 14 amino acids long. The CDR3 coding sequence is TGCGCCAGCAGCTTGTCGGTAAGGAACACTGAAGCTTTCTTT. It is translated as CASSLSVRNTEAFF.

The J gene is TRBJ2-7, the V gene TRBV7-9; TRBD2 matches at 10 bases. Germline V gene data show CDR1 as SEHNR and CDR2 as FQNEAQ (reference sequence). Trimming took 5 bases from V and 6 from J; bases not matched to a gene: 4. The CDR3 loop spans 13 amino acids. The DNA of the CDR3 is TGTGCCAGCAGCCGCATAGCGGGAGGCGAGCAGTACTTC. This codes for CASSRIAGGEQYF.

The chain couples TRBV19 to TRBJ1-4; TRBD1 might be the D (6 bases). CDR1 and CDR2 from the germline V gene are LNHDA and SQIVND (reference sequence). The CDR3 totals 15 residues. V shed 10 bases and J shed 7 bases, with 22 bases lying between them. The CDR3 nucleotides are TGTGCCACCTCCAACTACAGGGAACACAGTGAAAAACTGTTTTTT. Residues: CATSNYREHSEKLFF.

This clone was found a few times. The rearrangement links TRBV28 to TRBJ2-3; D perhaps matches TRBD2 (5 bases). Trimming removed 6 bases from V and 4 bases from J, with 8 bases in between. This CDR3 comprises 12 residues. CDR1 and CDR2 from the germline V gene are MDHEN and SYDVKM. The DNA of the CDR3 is TGTGCCAGCAGAGAAGCGGCAGATACGCAGTATTTT. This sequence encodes CASREAADTQYF.

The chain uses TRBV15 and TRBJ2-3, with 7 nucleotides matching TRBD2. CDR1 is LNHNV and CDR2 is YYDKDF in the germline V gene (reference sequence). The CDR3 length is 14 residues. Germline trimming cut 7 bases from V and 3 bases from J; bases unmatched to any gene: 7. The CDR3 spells CATNTPGLTDTQYF. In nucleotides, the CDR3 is TGTGCCACCAACACCCCGGGACTAACAGATACGCAGTATTTT.

CDR3: CVYLGLRDTGGNQPQHF. The CDR3 coding sequence is TGTGTTTACTTAGGTCTGCGGGACACGGGAGGCAATCAGCCCCAGCATTTT. V gene TRBV10-3 combines with J gene TRBJ1-5, with D tentatively TRBD1 (6 bases). Germline CDR1 and CDR2: ENHRY and SYGVKD. This CDR3 is 17 amino acids long.

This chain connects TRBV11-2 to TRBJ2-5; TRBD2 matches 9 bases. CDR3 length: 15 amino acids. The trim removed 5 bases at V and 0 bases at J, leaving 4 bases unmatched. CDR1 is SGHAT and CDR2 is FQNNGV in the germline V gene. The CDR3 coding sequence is TGTGCCAGCAGCGCCAGCGGGAGGTACCAAGAGACCCAGTACTTC. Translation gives CASSASGRYQETQYF.

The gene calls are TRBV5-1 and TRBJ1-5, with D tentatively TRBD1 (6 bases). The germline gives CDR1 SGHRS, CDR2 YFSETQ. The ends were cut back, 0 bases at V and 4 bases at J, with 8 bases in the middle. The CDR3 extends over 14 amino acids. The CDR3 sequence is CASSLEGGNQPQHF. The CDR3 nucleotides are TGCGCCAGCAGCTTGGAAGGGGGAAATCAGCCCCAGCATTTT.

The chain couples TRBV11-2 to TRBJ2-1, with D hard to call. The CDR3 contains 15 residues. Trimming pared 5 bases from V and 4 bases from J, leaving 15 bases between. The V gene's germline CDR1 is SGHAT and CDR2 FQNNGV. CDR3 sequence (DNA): TGTGCCAGCAGCCCCTTTAGGGTAACATACAATGAGCAGTTCTTC. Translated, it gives CASSPFRVTYNEQFF.

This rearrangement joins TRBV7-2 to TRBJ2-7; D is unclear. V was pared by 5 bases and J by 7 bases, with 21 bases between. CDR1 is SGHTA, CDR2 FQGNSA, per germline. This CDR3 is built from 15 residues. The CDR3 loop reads CASSPRPGGSSEQYF. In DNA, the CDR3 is TGTGCCAGCAGCCCAAGACCTGGTGGGTCCTCTGAGCAGTACTTC.

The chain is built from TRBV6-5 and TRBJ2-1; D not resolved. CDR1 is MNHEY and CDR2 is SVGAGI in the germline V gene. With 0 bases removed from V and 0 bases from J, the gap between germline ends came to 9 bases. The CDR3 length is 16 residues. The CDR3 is CASSYSLGSSYNEQFF. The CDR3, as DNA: TGTGCCAGCAGTTACTCGCTGGGCAGCTCCTACAATGAGCAGTTCTTC.

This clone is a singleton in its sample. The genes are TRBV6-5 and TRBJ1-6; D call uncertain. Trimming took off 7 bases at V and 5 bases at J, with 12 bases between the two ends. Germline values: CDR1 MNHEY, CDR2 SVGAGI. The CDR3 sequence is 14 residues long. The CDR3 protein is CASTAVLNNSPLHF. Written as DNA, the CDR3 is TGTGCCAGCACTGCAGTTCTTAATAATTCACCCCTCCACTTT.